The entry below gives a single T cell receptor beta chain sequence along with its context. Its antigen is undetermined. Second-dose schedules of about 4 or about 12 weeks were combined. Per the germline V gene, CDR1 is SGHAT and CDR2 is FQNNGV. The CDR3 covers 14 residues. V dropped 3 bases and J dropped 4 bases, with 12 bases sitting between them. Only in-frame clones appear in the TCRdb table, and some are missing; sequencing was by immunoSEQ multiplex PCR. The sample holds under 130,000 clones; roughly 89% are singletons and the top ten take approximately 40%. These data belong to a study of T cell responses to AZD1222 COVID-19 vaccine. Study-wide results and limits: It should be noted that donors were predominantly white British and more often female, and clonal diversity was possibly underestimated. The study sampled repertoires only after the peak T cell response. Spike was spanned by vaccine-associated CD4 TCRs, with dominance at 160-218 and 743-854.

The material sequenced was peripheral blood, taken 28 days after the second AZD1222 dose. The chain couples TRBV11-2 to TRBJ1-2, with D uncertain. The receptor was isolated from an adult who received the AZD1222 COVID-19 vaccine. The CDR3 reads CASSFWQLTYGYTF. The CDR3 DNA reads TGTGCCAGCAGCTTTTGGCAGTTAACCTATGGCTACACCTTC.